This paragraph reports one T cell receptor beta chain. Its antigen target is currently unknown. Base qualities were left out, and no much larger clone turns up one base away. The data originate from a study of human T cells and chemical hapten exposure (dated by TCRdb to about 2021). Turning to the overall study: For sensitization, 2% DPC in acetone was applied to an approximately 2 cm by approximately 2 cm area of upper inner arm skin. Throughout the study period of about 22 weeks, patients also received therapeutic DPC doses to the scalp every week. Patch testing on the upper back used Finn chambers containing 0.01% DPC, with scoring done after 6 days according to International Contact Dermatitis Research Group standards. The patient cohort, mostly female, included alopecia areata with under or over 50% scalp involvement, alopecia totalis and alopecia universalis. Libraries were pooled for sequencing, and per-sample TCR yields varied mainly because of small differences in library volumes within the pool. Peripheral blood TCR repertoire changes were tracked in vivo in alopecia patients during primary and secondary sensitization to the hapten diphenylcyclopropenone (DPC). Blood samples were taken from patients before sensitization (week 0) and at 2, 6 and about 24 weeks after DPC sensitization. Blood for TCR sequencing was provided by twenty-nine alopecia patients at one to four time points (pre-sensitization, 2, 6 and 24 weeks). Overall results and qualifications from the work: All patients had alopecia, a presumed autoimmune disease, so their immune response might differ from that of healthy individuals. Expanded TCRs formed significantly more large CDR3 similarity clusters than pre-sensitization or healthy control sets, consistent with antigen-driven responses. No change with DPC sensitization was found in the number of TCRs above 1 in 1000 frequency, and no evidence of global repertoire structure alterations was found. Repeated subsampling changed both the strength of the expansion versus patch-test correlation and the threshold at which that correlation became significant. Patch test score was positively correlated with the number of PT1 expanded TCRs, with significance at thresholds 8, 16 and 32 but not at 4.

Interpreted using the paper, the time point label stands for: pre-sensitization, week 0. The treatment or condition label on this specimen signifies: therapeutic diphenylcyclopropenone sensitization with weekly scalp DPC. At every patch-test visit, the blood draw took place before the patch test was put on. To be eligible, patients had to be aged 18 to 70, diagnosed with alopecia and judged suitable for DPC therapy, while pregnant patients were excluded. Unfractionated whole blood was collected in Tempus Blood RNA tubes, and total RNA was extracted from that blood. Preparation of the library involved RACE. TCRdb shows the sequencer as NextSeq 500. Library preparation attached unique molecular identifiers to individual cDNA molecules for quantitative, reproducible TCR counting. From each blood RNA sample, both TCR alpha and TCR beta chains were sequenced. On the study's bioinformatics: The median number of TCRs per sample was roughly 94,000, ranging from 23,224 to 690,600. V, J and CDR3 annotation of the TCR reads was carried out using the Decombinator software suite. For PS versus PT1 abundance plots, all samples were subsampled to the same number of TCRs (28,000). Expanded TCRs were defined as absent before sensitization and observed at least eight times at the 2-week time point. TCRdb applied fastp at Q25 and MiXCR to the public reads, then kept only in-frame beta chains. Identical CDR3 proteins give one entry, which carries the most common genes and DNA. These V and J calls rely on TCRdb rather than the paper's analysis. Here the sample has 85,000 to 130,000 distinct CDR3 sequences; 12% occur a single time. The ten largest make up 1.6% of the sample.

V drops 2 bases and J drops 0 bases, leaving 11 bases in between. CDR1 and CDR2 were assigned from the germline V gene (reference sequence) as SGHAT and FQDESV. The CDR3 covers 15 residues, taking in both the cysteine and the phenylalanine. Only the CDR3 region is kept as DNA, spanning 45 bases read in frame from base 1. This sequence uses TRBV11-1 and TRBJ2-7; the D gene could be either TRBD1 or TRBD2, each agreeing at 6 bases. This receptor was taken from a woman in her fifties or sixties with alopecia areata. Some clones in this sample may be carry-over from other donors' samples. This specimen was whole blood, taken in connection with sensitization to the hapten diphenylcyclopropenone (DPC). The CDR3 region reads CASSLSSGASYEQYF. The nucleotides are TGTGCCAGCAGCTTATCGTCGGGGGCCTCCTACGAGCAGTACTTC.